This is a list of T cell receptor beta chains from one sample in a study of blood T cell repertoires in COVID-19. Data came from immunoSEQ multiplex PCR; TCRdb stores just in-frame clones and leaves some out. The sample carries around 290,000 clones, around 90% recorded once. Sequenced sample: PBMCs or T cells enriched from blood (not recorded which). These receptors were obtained from a woman aged 25 to 39 who had recovered from COVID-19. Each CDR3 is given with its conserved first and last residue. The D gene is left open where the match is weak. Only part of the rows carry a size: once, few, many, or a class if the clone is expanded.

clone size	J gene	D gene	CDR3 length	V gene	CDR3 protein	CDR3 DNA
.	TRBJ1-4	TRBD1	14	TRBV5-4	CASSPDRRNEKLFF	TGTGCCAGCAGCCCGGACAGGCGTAATGAAAAACTGTTTTTT
.	TRBJ2-2	.	16	TRBV7-2	CASSLALLANTGELFF	TGTGCCAGCAGCTTAGCGCTCCTAGCGAACACCGGGGAGCTGTTTTTT
.	TRBJ1-6	.	14	TRBV30	CAWSVFGLNSPLHF	TGTGCCTGGAGTGTATTCGGGTTAAATTCACCCCTCCACTTT
.	TRBJ2-2	.	16	TRBV5-5	CASSLVQAANTGELFF	TGTGCCAGCAGCTTGGTACAGGCCGCGAACACCGGGGAGCTGTTTTTT
.	TRBJ1-5	TRBD1	14	TRBV30	CACTRDRCNQPQHF	TGTGCCTGTACCCGGGACAGATGCAATCAGCCCCAGCATTTT
.	TRBJ2-3	.	15	TRBV2	CASSESGVGADTQYF	TGTGCCAGCAGTGAATCGGGAGTGGGCGCAGATACGCAGTATTTT
.	TRBJ2-7	TRBD1	14	TRBV19	CASRLTGSSYEQYF	TGTGCCAGTAGGTTGACAGGGAGCTCCTACGAGCAGTACTTC
.	TRBJ1-2	TRBD1	13	TRBV27	CASSLRRGYGYTF	TGTGCCAGCAGTTTACGCAGGGGGTATGGCTACACCTTC
.	TRBJ1-3	.	16	TRBV28	CASSLNPGSTGNTIYF	TGTGCCAGCAGTTTAAACCCCGGTTCTACTGGAAACACCATATATTTT
.	TRBJ2-1	.	15	TRBV30	CAWSVGGHGWNEQFF	TGTGCCTGGAGTGTCGGGGGGCATGGTTGGAATGAGCAGTTCTTC
.	TRBJ1-5	.	13	TRBV4-1	CASSEGTYQPQHF	TGCGCCAGCAGCGAGGGAACCTATCAGCCCCAGCATTTT
.	TRBJ2-7	TRBD1	12	TRBV29-1	CSAGTGPYEQYF	TGCAGCGCCGGGACAGGGCCCTACGAGCAGTACTTC
.	TRBJ2-1	.	16	TRBV25-1	CASSEYGVAEDNEQFF	TGTGCCAGCAGTGAATACGGAGTAGCGGAGGACAATGAGCAGTTCTTC
.	TRBJ2-7	TRBD2	15	TRBV30	CAWSVPGLAIYEQYF	TGTGCCTGGAGTGTCCCGGGACTAGCGATCTACGAGCAGTACTTC
.	TRBJ2-3	TRBD2	17	TRBV7-9	CASSFIKREGYTDTQYF	TGTGCCAGCAGCTTCATAAAGCGGGAGGGGTACACAGATACGCAGTATTTT
.	TRBJ1-3	.	14	TRBV19	CASISISSGNTIYF	TGTGCCAGTATCTCCATCAGCTCTGGAAACACCATATATTTT
.	TRBJ1-6	.	14	TRBV7-9	CASSRDFYNSPLHF	TGTGCCAGCAGTCGGGACTTCTATAATTCACCCCTCCACTTT
.	TRBJ1-5	.	15	TRBV10-3	CAISESRNSNQPQHF	TGTGCCATCAGTGAGTCGAGGAATAGCAATCAGCCCCAGCATTTT
.	TRBJ2-1	TRBD2	15	TRBV5-4	CASSSPGGGAYEQFF	TGTGCCAGCAGCTCGCCGGGCGGGGGGGCTTATGAGCAGTTCTTC
once	TRBJ1-1	TRBD1	14	TRBV7-9	CASSSRQGSTEAFF	TGTGCCAGCAGCTCACGACAGGGGAGCACTGAAGCTTTCTTT
.	TRBJ1-1	TRBD1	15	TRBV5-1	CASSLGQRANTEAFF	TGCGCCAGCAGTTTGGGACAGAGAGCGAACACTGAAGCTTTCTTT
.	TRBJ1-6	.	12	TRBV12-3/TRBV12-4	CASSPRVSPLHF	TGTGCCAGCAGCCCCAGGGTTTCACCCCTCCACTTT
.	TRBJ1-2	.	13	TRBV4-3	CASSQDRGKGYTF	TGCGCCAGCAGCCAAGACAGGGGAAAGGGCTACACCTTC
.	TRBJ2-7	.	15	TRBV7-6	CASSLKRSGDTEQYF	TGTGCCAGCAGCTTAAAGAGGAGCGGGGACACCGAGCAGTACTTC
.	TRBJ2-7	TRBD1	20	TRBV13	CASSLVVGQGENGISYEQYF	TGTGCCAGCAGCTTAGTGGTTGGGCAGGGGGAGAACGGGATCTCCTACGAGCAGTACTTC
.	TRBJ1-3	TRBD1	15	TRBV5-5	CASSLVQGAGNTIYF	TGTGCCAGCAGCTTGGTTCAGGGGGCTGGAAACACCATATATTTT
.	TRBJ2-1	.	16	TRBV7-2	CASSPDLSRSYNEQFF	TGTGCCAGCAGCCCAGACTTAAGTCGCTCCTACAATGAGCAGTTCTTC
.	TRBJ1-2	.	12	TRBV28	CASSPGGYGYTF	TGTGCCAGCAGTCCCGGAGGGTATGGCTACACCTTC
.	TRBJ1-3	.	15	TRBV15	CATSRAASSGNTIYF	TGTGCCACCAGCAGAGCCGCCAGCTCTGGAAACACCATATATTTT
.	TRBJ2-3	.	12	TRBV5-6	CASSGRTDTQYF	TGTGCCAGCAGTGGCCGCACAGATACGCAGTATTTT
.	TRBJ2-1	TRBD2	19	TRBV7-2	CASSLVGLAGGPAYNEQFF	TGTGCCAGCAGCTTAGTAGGACTAGCGGGAGGGCCGGCCTACAATGAGCAGTTCTTC
.	TRBJ1-4	.	15	TRBV5-1	CASSLAAGGGEKLFF	TGCGCCAGCAGCTTGGCCGCGGGGGGCGGTGAAAAACTGTTTTTT
.	TRBJ2-1	.	13	TRBV19	CASSIGSTGEQFF	TGTGCCAGTAGTATTGGGTCGACGGGGGAGCAGTTCTTC
.	TRBJ1-1	.	14	TRBV29-1	CSVEGGLVNTEAFF	TGCAGCGTTGAGGGAGGCCTGGTAAACACTGAAGCTTTCTTT
.	TRBJ2-1	TRBD2	15	TRBV5-8	CASSIIAGAYNEQFF	TGTGCCAGCAGCATAATAGCGGGAGCGTACAATGAGCAGTTCTTC
.	TRBJ1-2	TRBD1	15	TRBV19	CASLGLVTGDYGYTF	TGTGCCAGTCTTGGGTTGGTGACAGGGGACTATGGCTACACCTTC
.	TRBJ2-1	.	16	TRBV18	CASSPQEPRVDNEQFF	TGTGCCAGCTCACCTCAAGAGCCCCGGGTGGACAATGAGCAGTTCTTC
.	TRBJ1-5	.	17	TRBV14	CASSPPSEGQGNQPQHF	TGTGCCAGCAGCCCACCCTCCGAGGGCCAAGGCAATCAGCCCCAGCATTTT
.	TRBJ1-4	.	15	TRBV28	CASSLDVRGNEKLFF	TGTGCCAGCAGTTTAGATGTGCGAGGTAATGAAAAACTGTTTTTT
.	TRBJ2-2	.	17	TRBV9	CASSVGHPGLIAGELFF	TGTGCCAGCAGCGTAGGTCATCCGGGACTCATAGCCGGGGAGCTGTTTTTT
.	TRBJ2-7	TRBD1	15	TRBV5-1	CASSLAGQGGYEQYF	TGCGCCAGCAGCTTGGCCGGACAGGGAGGCTACGAGCAGTACTTC
.	TRBJ1-6	TRBD1	14	TRBV6-4	CASSERTGASPLHF	TGTGCCAGCAGTGAGCGGACAGGGGCCTCACCCCTCCACTTT
once	TRBJ2-1	TRBD2	17	TRBV6-1	CASSGRTSSGSYNEQFF	TGTGCCAGCAGTGGCCGCACTTCTAGCGGCTCCTACAATGAGCAGTTCTTC
.	TRBJ2-5	TRBD2	15	TRBV5-5	CASSSGLADKETQYF	TGTGCCAGCAGCTCGGGACTAGCAGATAAAGAGACCCAGTACTTC
.	TRBJ1-1	TRBD1	14	TRBV10-3	CAIRDRGANTEAFF	TGTGCCATCAGGGACAGGGGCGCGAACACTGAAGCTTTCTTT